This TCR beta chain was recovered during a study of shared clonotypes between healthy human individuals. Produced via immunoSEQ multiplex PCR; TCRdb's table is partial and in-frame only. The data contain nearly 2 million clones, about 95% of them singletons. As concerns this clone: Its antigen is unknown.

CD45RO-negative CD8 cells positively selected for CCR7 made up the naive population, which excluded terminally differentiated effector memory CD45RA+ cells. Trimming stripped 4 bases from V and 3 bases from J, with 11 bases between. The CDR3 runs 14 residues. The germline CDR1 and CDR2 sequences are SGHNT and YYREEE (reference sequence). Study-wide findings and caveats: Relative to memory subsets, naive subsets generally showed larger estimated richness.

The rearrangement links TRBV5-4 to TRBJ2-1; a possible D gene is TRBD1 (5 bases). This clonotype was obtained from a man aged 18 to 30 in good health. The specimen was naive CD8+ T cells sorted from blood. CDR3 loop: CASSPETGYNEQFF. In DNA form, the CDR3 reads TGTGCCAGCAGCCCTGAAACAGGCTACAATGAGCAGTTCTTC.